The source of this T cell receptor beta chain is a study of blood T cell repertoires in COVID-19. Study at large: Sources were T cells, B-cell-depleted T cells, or PBMCs; the material itself was cDNA or gDNA.

Original methodology: For nucleated cells, counts were estimated from reference gene primer amplification. Sequencing used immunoSEQ multiplex PCR; TCRdb keeps in-frame clones, though not all of them. V and J calls and clone size follow that table, whereas D and trimming were derived from the DNA. This sample has roughly 460,000 clones; roughly 89% occur once, and the top ten carry roughly 0.78%. V was clipped by 5 bases and J by 2 bases, with 14 bases between them. From germline, CDR1 is SEHNR and CDR2 FQNEAQ (reference sequence). The CDR3 runs to 15 residues. This clone was counted between two and nine times.

This TCR came from a man aged 18 to 30 with COVID-19, enrolled during active disease. The material sequenced was peripheral blood. The V and J genes are TRBV7-9 and TRBJ2-3; TRBD1 might be the D (6 bases). CDR3 nucleotide sequence: TGTGCCAGCAGCCGCTATCGACAGGACACAGATACGCAGTATTTT. It codes for CASSRYRQDTDTQYF.